Listed below are T cell receptor beta chains from one sample, sequenced in a study of CD8 T cells in ankylosing spondylitis. Each CDR3 protein gets one entry after TCRdb re-called the 5' RACE reads with MiXCR. The sample gives a few hundred thousand distinct CDR3 sequences, 6.5% to 10% of which show up once; roughly 15% is in the top ten. Sequenced: blood, either unsorted or a sorted T cell fraction (not recorded which). The receptors derive from a male donor with ankylosing spondylitis. Each CDR3 is given with its conserved first and last residue. D genes are given only for firm matches. A clone size is listed for some rows: how often the clone was seen (once, few, many), or a class if it is expanded.

CDR3aa: CASSREGKRGLGNTIYF; CDR3nt: TGTGCCAGCAGCCGGGAAGGGAAGAGGGGGCTTGGAAACACCATATATTTT; abundance: many; len: 17; j_gene: TRBJ1-3; v_gene: TRBV14; d_gene: TRBD1
CDR3aa: CARADGNTDTQYF; CDR3nt: TGTGCTCGGGCGGACGGAAACACAGATACGCAGTATTTT; abundance: .; len: 13; j_gene: TRBJ2-3; v_gene: TRBV30; d_gene: .
CDR3aa: CATSRPGTSGIGGQFF; CDR3nt: TGTGCCACCAGCAGACCCGGGACTAGCGGGATTGGTGGGCAGTTCTTC; abundance: few; len: 16; j_gene: TRBJ2-1; v_gene: TRBV15; d_gene: TRBD2
CDR3aa: CSALMPAGGDLYEQYF; CDR3nt: TGCAGTGCTCTCATGCCAGCGGGAGGGGATTTATACGAGCAGTACTTC; abundance: few; len: 16; j_gene: TRBJ2-7; v_gene: TRBV20-1; d_gene: TRBD2
CDR3aa: CASSLLPNEQFF; CDR3nt: TGTGCCAGCAGCTTATTGCCCAATGAGCAGTTCTTC; abundance: many; len: 12; j_gene: TRBJ2-1; v_gene: TRBV7-9; d_gene: .
CDR3aa: CASSQDQMETQYF; CDR3nt: TGTGCCAGCAGCCAAGATCAGATGGAGACCCAGTACTTC; abundance: .; len: 13; j_gene: TRBJ2-5; v_gene: TRBV4-2; d_gene: .
CDR3aa: CAWSVGRAGNTIYF; CDR3nt: TGTGCCTGGAGTGTAGGCAGGGCTGGAAACACCATATATTTT; abundance: .; len: 14; j_gene: TRBJ1-3; v_gene: TRBV30; d_gene: .
CDR3aa: CASSSVGVSYEQYF; CDR3nt: TGTGCCAGCAGTTCCGTGGGAGTCTCCTACGAGCAGTACTTC; abundance: many; len: 14; j_gene: TRBJ2-7; v_gene: TRBV28; d_gene: .
CDR3aa: CASSPLPSGGGSYEQYF; CDR3nt: TGTGCCAGCAGCCCTCTACCTAGCGGAGGCGGCTCCTACGAGCAGTACTTC; abundance: .; len: 17; j_gene: TRBJ2-7; v_gene: TRBV3-1; d_gene: TRBD2
CDR3aa: CASSNRGFSYNEQFF; CDR3nt: TGTGCCAGCAGCAACCGGGGGTTCTCCTACAATGAGCAGTTCTTC; abundance: .; len: 15; j_gene: TRBJ2-1; v_gene: TRBV5-6; d_gene: .
CDR3aa: CASEPVGRAGELFF; CDR3nt: TGTGCCAGCGAGCCCGTCGGGAGGGCCGGGGAGCTGTTTTTT; abundance: many; len: 14; j_gene: TRBJ2-2; v_gene: TRBV2; d_gene: TRBD2
CDR3aa: CASAFLGESYEQYF; CDR3nt: TGTGCCAGCGCCTTTTTGGGGGAGTCCTACGAGCAGTACTTC; abundance: .; len: 14; j_gene: TRBJ2-7; v_gene: TRBV2; d_gene: .
CDR3aa: CATSRVFGGERNQPQHF; CDR3nt: TGTGCCACCAGCAGAGTTTTTGGGGGGGAGCGGAATCAGCCCCAGCATTTT; abundance: .; len: 17; j_gene: TRBJ1-5; v_gene: TRBV15; d_gene: .
CDR3aa: CSVRLTSSYNEQFF; CDR3nt: TGCAGCGTACGGCTAACGAGCTCCTACAATGAGCAGTTCTTC; abundance: few; len: 14; j_gene: TRBJ2-1; v_gene: TRBV29-1; d_gene: .
CDR3aa: CASSYLPLSSTDTQYF; CDR3nt: TGTGCCAGCAGTTACTTACCCCTTTCTAGCACAGATACGCAGTATTTT; abundance: few; len: 16; j_gene: TRBJ2-3; v_gene: TRBV6-5; d_gene: .
CDR3aa: CARAEPHYEQYF; CDR3nt: TGTGCCAGAGCGGAGCCTCACTACGAGCAGTACTTC; abundance: .; len: 12; j_gene: TRBJ2-7; v_gene: TRBV21-1; d_gene: .
CDR3aa: CASSYPDRDYGYTF; CDR3nt: TGTGCCAGCAGTTACCCGGACAGGGACTATGGCTACACCTTC; abundance: .; len: 14; j_gene: TRBJ1-2; v_gene: TRBV6-5; d_gene: TRBD1
CDR3aa: CASSEGPLQTQYF; CDR3nt: TGTGCCAGCAGCGAGGGACCCCTACAGACCCAGTACTTC; abundance: few; len: 13; j_gene: TRBJ2-5; v_gene: TRBV7-3; d_gene: .
CDR3aa: CASSWGTGANEQFF; CDR3nt: TGTGCCAGCAGTTGGGGGACAGGGGCAAATGAGCAGTTCTTC; abundance: few; len: 14; j_gene: TRBJ2-1; v_gene: TRBV6-7; d_gene: TRBD1
CDR3aa: CASNRGANVLTF; CDR3nt: TGTGCCAGCAATCGTGGGGCCAACGTCCTGACTTTC; abundance: few; len: 12; j_gene: TRBJ2-6; v_gene: TRBV12-3/TRBV12-4; d_gene: .
CDR3aa: CASSLGQGRFAEAFF; CDR3nt: TGCGCCAGCAGCTTGGGACAGGGTAGGTTCGCTGAAGCTTTCTTT; abundance: many; len: 15; j_gene: TRBJ1-1; v_gene: TRBV5-1; d_gene: TRBD1
CDR3aa: CSATTGGGSSNQPQHF; CDR3nt: TGCAGTGCTACGACAGGGGGGGGGTCTAGCAATCAGCCCCAGCATTTT; abundance: few; len: 16; j_gene: TRBJ1-5; v_gene: TRBV20-1; d_gene: TRBD1
CDR3aa: CASSLRAPQETQYF; CDR3nt: TGTGCCAGCAGCTTAAGGGCCCCCCAGGAGACCCAGTACTTC; abundance: .; len: 14; j_gene: TRBJ2-5; v_gene: TRBV11-2; d_gene: .
CDR3aa: CASSPYRGTANTGELFF; CDR3nt: TGTGCCAGCAGCCCCTACCGGGGGACAGCGAACACCGGGGAGCTGTTTTTT; abundance: few; len: 17; j_gene: TRBJ2-2; v_gene: TRBV5-5; d_gene: .
CDR3aa: CASSLAGLPPYGYTF; CDR3nt: TGTGCCAGCAGCTTAGCGGGGCTGCCGCCCTATGGCTACACTTTC; abundance: .; len: 15; j_gene: TRBJ1-2; v_gene: TRBV7-2; d_gene: .
CDR3aa: CSVEVEGGVAFF; CDR3nt: TGCAGCGTTGAAGTCGAAGGGGGGGTGGCTTTCTTT; abundance: few; len: 12; j_gene: TRBJ1-1; v_gene: TRBV29-1; d_gene: .
CDR3aa: CASSSNNRGHTKNIQYF; CDR3nt: TGTGCCAGCAGCTCAAATAACAGGGGGCATACCAAAAACATTCAGTACTTC; abundance: many; len: 17; j_gene: TRBJ2-4; v_gene: TRBV7-8; d_gene: TRBD1
CDR3aa: CASSQEVGGETQYF; CDR3nt: TGTGCCAGCAGCCAAGAGGTAGGGGGCGAGACCCAGTACTTC; abundance: few; len: 14; j_gene: TRBJ2-5; v_gene: TRBV3-1; d_gene: TRBD1
CDR3aa: CASSQDYGGLAGGREDNEQFF; CDR3nt: TGTGCCAGCAGCCAAGATTACGGAGGCCTAGCGGGAGGGCGGGAGGACAATGAGCAGTTCTTC; abundance: .; len: 21; j_gene: TRBJ2-1; v_gene: TRBV3-1; d_gene: TRBD2
CDR3aa: CASKPRGEKLFF; CDR3nt: TGTGCCAGCAAACCCCGGGGCGAAAAACTGTTTTTT; abundance: .; len: 12; j_gene: TRBJ1-4; v_gene: TRBV6-6; d_gene: .
CDR3aa: CASSFPRTSGPSNEQFF; CDR3nt: TGTGCCAGCAGTTTTCCCCGGACTAGCGGGCCCTCCAATGAGCAGTTCTTC; abundance: few; len: 17; j_gene: TRBJ2-1; v_gene: TRBV28; d_gene: TRBD2
CDR3aa: CASSKGTWTSLAGELFF; CDR3nt: TGCGCCAGCAGCAAGGGAACCTGGACTAGTTTGGCCGGGGAGCTGTTTTTT; abundance: few; len: 17; j_gene: TRBJ2-2; v_gene: TRBV10-2; d_gene: TRBD2
CDR3aa: CASSLYGGTSGSGNEQFF; CDR3nt: TGTGCCAGCAGCTTATATGGCGGGACTAGCGGGAGTGGAAATGAGCAGTTCTTC; abundance: many; len: 18; j_gene: TRBJ2-1; v_gene: TRBV11-1; d_gene: TRBD2
CDR3aa: CASSYVRGRNEQFF; CDR3nt: TGTGCCAGCAGTTACGTCAGGGGGAGAAATGAGCAGTTCTTC; abundance: few; len: 14; j_gene: TRBJ2-1; v_gene: TRBV6-5; d_gene: TRBD1
CDR3aa: CASNRQGPADTQYF; CDR3nt: TGTGCCAGCAACCGACAGGGTCCGGCAGATACGCAGTATTTT; abundance: .; len: 14; j_gene: TRBJ2-3; v_gene: TRBV12-3/TRBV12-4; d_gene: TRBD1
CDR3aa: CASRLAGDYNEQFF; CDR3nt: TGTGCCAGCAGGTTAGCGGGGGACTACAATGAGCAGTTCTTC; abundance: few; len: 14; j_gene: TRBJ2-1; v_gene: TRBV25-1; d_gene: TRBD2
CDR3aa: CSARSGREGYEQYF; CDR3nt: TGCAGTGCTAGATCCGGGAGGGAGGGCTACGAGCAGTACTTC; abundance: many; len: 14; j_gene: TRBJ2-7; v_gene: TRBV20-1; d_gene: TRBD2
CDR3aa: CASSTVGQGGETQYF; CDR3nt: TGTGCCAGCAGCACTGTCGGACAGGGCGGAGAGACCCAGTACTTC; abundance: few; len: 15; j_gene: TRBJ2-5; v_gene: TRBV13; d_gene: TRBD1
CDR3aa: CSVVLRGHLGNTQYF; CDR3nt: TGCAGCGTTGTCCTAAGGGGCCACCTAGGGAATACGCAGTATTTT; abundance: many; len: 15; j_gene: TRBJ2-3; v_gene: TRBV29-1; d_gene: .
CDR3aa: CASSYDRAQETQYF; CDR3nt: TGTGCCAGCAGTTATGACAGGGCTCAAGAGACCCAGTACTTC; abundance: .; len: 14; j_gene: TRBJ2-5; v_gene: TRBV2; d_gene: TRBD1
CDR3aa: CASSPVGPLQETQYF; CDR3nt: TGTGCCAGCAGCCCCGTCGGGCCTCTCCAAGAGACCCAGTACTTC; abundance: few; len: 15; j_gene: TRBJ2-5; v_gene: TRBV12-3/TRBV12-4; d_gene: .
CDR3aa: CASTLDRPYGYTF; CDR3nt: TGTGCCAGTACCCTAGACAGGCCCTATGGCTACACCTTC; abundance: few; len: 13; j_gene: TRBJ1-2; v_gene: TRBV19; d_gene: .
CDR3aa: CASSISSRFYEQYF; CDR3nt: TGTGCCAGTAGTATATCTTCTCGCTTCTACGAGCAGTACTTC; abundance: .; len: 14; j_gene: TRBJ2-7; v_gene: TRBV19; d_gene: .
CDR3aa: CASRLVGPDEQFF; CDR3nt: TGTGCCAGCCGACTAGTTGGCCCAGATGAGCAGTTCTTC; abundance: many; len: 13; j_gene: TRBJ2-1; v_gene: TRBV6-1; d_gene: .
CDR3aa: CSEQLAQETQYF; CDR3nt: TGCAGCGAACAACTAGCGCAAGAGACCCAGTACTTC; abundance: .; len: 12; j_gene: TRBJ2-5; v_gene: TRBV29-1; d_gene: TRBD2
CDR3aa: CASSHQRSDTIYF; CDR3nt: TGCGCCAGCAGCCATCAAAGATCGGACACCATATATTTT; abundance: many; len: 13; j_gene: TRBJ1-3; v_gene: TRBV4-3; d_gene: .
CDR3aa: CSVGGKNIQYF; CDR3nt: TGCAGTGTAGGGGGCAAAAACATTCAGTACTTC; abundance: few; len: 11; j_gene: TRBJ2-4; v_gene: TRBV20-1; d_gene: .
CDR3aa: CASRLGTVLNQPQHF; CDR3nt: TGCGCCAGCAGACTAGGGACGGTCCTGAATCAGCCCCAGCATTTT; abundance: few; len: 15; j_gene: TRBJ1-5; v_gene: TRBV5-1; d_gene: .
CDR3aa: CAISESGYETQYF; CDR3nt: TGTGCCATCAGTGAGTCGGGGTATGAGACCCAGTACTTC; abundance: few; len: 13; j_gene: TRBJ2-5; v_gene: TRBV10-3; d_gene: .
CDR3aa: CASSQVASGSGDEQFF; CDR3nt: TGCGCCAGCAGCCAAGTCGCTAGCGGGAGTGGCGATGAGCAGTTCTTC; abundance: few; len: 16; j_gene: TRBJ2-1; v_gene: TRBV4-1; d_gene: TRBD2